This is a list of T cell receptor beta chains from one sample in a study of blood T cell repertoires in COVID-19. Sequenced by immunoSEQ multiplex PCR; TCRdb stores in-frame clones only, minus some. The sample gives approximately 200,000 clones, around nine tenths of which show up once; roughly 6.2% is in the top ten. Material for sequencing was peripheral blood. These receptors all come from a man in his sixties who had recovered from COVID-19. CDR3s include the opening cysteine and the closing phenylalanine or tryptophan.

CDR3	V	J
CASSMVEGYEQYF	TRBV6-4	TRBJ2-7
CASSPADTQYF	TRBV7-9	TRBJ2-3
CASSKDRGREQYF	TRBV6-5	TRBJ2-7
CASSPQGAPGGYTF	TRBV5-1	TRBJ1-2
CASRQGRTGLGGYTF	TRBV27	TRBJ1-2
CASSTPREGYEQYF	TRBV19	TRBJ2-7
CASSVGWRGGADTQYF	TRBV9	TRBJ2-3
CATVGGGEEKLFF	TRBV19	TRBJ1-4
CASTSAGGGFNEQFF	TRBV27	TRBJ2-1
CASSLDRADQPQHF	TRBV5-1	TRBJ1-5
CSASGGRAGNTIYF	TRBV20-1	TRBJ1-3
CASSEPGTSGIYEQYF	TRBV6-1	TRBJ2-7
CATSRDPRQGGNEQFF	TRBV15	TRBJ2-1
CASVPGGSPHEQYF	TRBV28	TRBJ2-7
CASSRDRGRGSPLHF	TRBV18	TRBJ1-6
CAWRGSTGWYEQYF	TRBV30	TRBJ2-7
CASSPTGSNQPQHF	TRBV7-9	TRBJ1-5
CASSGQFSYNEQFF	TRBV19	TRBJ2-1
CAWTRDTEAFF	TRBV30	TRBJ1-1
CASKPPAGSYEQYF	TRBV28	TRBJ2-7
CASSLTTGGGYTF	TRBV7-3	TRBJ1-2
CASSNRELDSPLHF	TRBV19	TRBJ1-6
CASSPGTGAAAAREAFF	TRBV18	TRBJ1-1
CASSEADSRRGEKLFF	TRBV6-1	TRBJ1-4
CASSLGQGNEKLFF	TRBV5-1	TRBJ1-4
CATSTTRQGEKLFF	TRBV15	TRBJ1-4
CASSPAGTAYGYTF	TRBV27	TRBJ1-2
CASSSLGQGAFGANVLTF	TRBV7-3	TRBJ2-6
CASRGTGENYGYTF	TRBV6-5	TRBJ1-2
CASSIRQGFEQYF	TRBV7-9	TRBJ2-7
CASSFRRTGELFF	TRBV6-2/TRBV6-3	TRBJ2-2
CSVETGAAYEQYF	TRBV29-1	TRBJ2-7
CASSLDAAGELFF	TRBV5-1	TRBJ2-2
CASRTDRSNEKLFF	TRBV7-9	TRBJ1-4
CASSDRRGDTQYF	TRBV6-4	TRBJ2-3
CASLFAGANVLTF	TRBV5-4	TRBJ2-6
CASSFVATQAEAFF	TRBV11-2	TRBJ1-1
CASSQETGTQYF	TRBV3-1/TRBV3-2	TRBJ2-3
CASSPTSSGGETQYF	TRBV7-7	TRBJ2-5
CASSQGQGGPYEQYF	TRBV3-1/TRBV3-2	TRBJ2-7
CASSLARGQGTQHF	TRBV7-2	TRBJ1-5
CASSQSRGTDTQYF	TRBV18	TRBJ2-3
CASSFPQGSNSYEQYF	TRBV7-2	TRBJ2-7
CASSYPGQGSYNEQFF	TRBV5-1	TRBJ2-1
CASSPRDQPQHF	TRBV18	TRBJ1-5
CSVSQGGAYEQYF	TRBV29-1	TRBJ2-7
CASSGVRAGRELFF	TRBV25-1	TRBJ2-2
CASSSQKQGAITEAFF	TRBV13	TRBJ1-1
CASSLTGRVGYEQYF	TRBV6-5	TRBJ2-7
CASSIAGTSGGPTGTQYF	TRBV19	TRBJ2-3
CASSLGQGVFQPQHF	TRBV7-8	TRBJ1-5
CASSPRGQGTDTQYF	TRBV28	TRBJ2-3
CAWSAREAQPQHF	TRBV30	TRBJ1-5
CASRFQVSGANVLTF	TRBV2	TRBJ2-6
CASSLVPSSNGYTF	TRBV5-1	TRBJ1-2
CASRDRAYGYTF	TRBV19	TRBJ1-2
CASSLGQSGYTF	TRBV18	TRBJ1-2
CASSPMTGTQPQHF	TRBV11-2	TRBJ1-5
CAWSGTGLYEQYF	TRBV30	TRBJ2-7